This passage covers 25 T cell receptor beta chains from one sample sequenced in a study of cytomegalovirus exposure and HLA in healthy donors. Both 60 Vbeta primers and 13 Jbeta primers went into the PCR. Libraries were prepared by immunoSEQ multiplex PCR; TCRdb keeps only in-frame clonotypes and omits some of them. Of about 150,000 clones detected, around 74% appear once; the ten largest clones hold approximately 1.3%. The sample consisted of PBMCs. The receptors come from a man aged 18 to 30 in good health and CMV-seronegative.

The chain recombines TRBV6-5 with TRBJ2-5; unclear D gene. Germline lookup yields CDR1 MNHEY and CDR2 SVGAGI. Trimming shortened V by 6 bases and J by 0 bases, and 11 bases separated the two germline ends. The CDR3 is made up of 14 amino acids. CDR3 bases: TGTGCCAGCAGCCTCAGACGGGACCAAGAGACCCAGTACTTC. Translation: CASSLRRDQETQYF.

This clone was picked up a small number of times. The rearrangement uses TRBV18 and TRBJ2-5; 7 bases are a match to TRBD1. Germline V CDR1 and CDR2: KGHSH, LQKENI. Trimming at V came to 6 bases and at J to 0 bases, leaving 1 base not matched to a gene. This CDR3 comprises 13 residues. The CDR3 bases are TGTGCCAGCTCCACAGGGGACCAAGAGACCCAGTACTTC. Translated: CASSTGDQETQYF.

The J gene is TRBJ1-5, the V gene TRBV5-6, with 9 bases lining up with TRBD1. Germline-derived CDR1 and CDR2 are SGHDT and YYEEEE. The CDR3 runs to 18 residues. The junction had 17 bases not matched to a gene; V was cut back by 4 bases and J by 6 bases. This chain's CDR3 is CASSPPARVMGQGQPQHF. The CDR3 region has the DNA TGTGCCAGCAGCCCGCCCGCCCGGGTAATGGGACAGGGTCAGCCCCAGCATTTT.

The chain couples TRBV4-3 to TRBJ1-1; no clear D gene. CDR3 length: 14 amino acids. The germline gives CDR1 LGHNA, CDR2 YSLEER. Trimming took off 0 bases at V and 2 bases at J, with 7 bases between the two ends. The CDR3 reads CASSQEGDNTEAFF. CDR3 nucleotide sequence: TGCGCCAGCAGCCAAGAGGGCGATAACACTGAAGCTTTCTTT.

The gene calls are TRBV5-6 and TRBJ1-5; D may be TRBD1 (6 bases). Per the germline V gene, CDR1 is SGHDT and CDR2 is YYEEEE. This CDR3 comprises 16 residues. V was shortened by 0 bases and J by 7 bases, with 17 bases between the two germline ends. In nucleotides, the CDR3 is TGTGCCAGCAGCTTGGCCGGAACAGGGAGGGGGCAGCCCCAGCATTTT. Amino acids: CASSLAGTGRGQPQHF.

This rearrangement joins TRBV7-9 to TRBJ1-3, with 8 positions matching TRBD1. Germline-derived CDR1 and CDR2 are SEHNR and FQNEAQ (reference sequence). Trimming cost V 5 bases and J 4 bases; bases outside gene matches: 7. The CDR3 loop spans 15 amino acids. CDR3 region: CASSPWTGSGNTIYF. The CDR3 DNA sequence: TGTGCCAGCAGCCCGTGGACAGGGTCGGGAAACACCATATATTTT.

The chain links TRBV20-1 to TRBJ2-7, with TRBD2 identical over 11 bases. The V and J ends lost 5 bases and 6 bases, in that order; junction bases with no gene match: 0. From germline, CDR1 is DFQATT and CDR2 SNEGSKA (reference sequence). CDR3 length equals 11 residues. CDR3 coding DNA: TGCAGTGCTCTAGCGGGAGGCGAGCAGTACTTC. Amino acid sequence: CSALAGGEQYF.

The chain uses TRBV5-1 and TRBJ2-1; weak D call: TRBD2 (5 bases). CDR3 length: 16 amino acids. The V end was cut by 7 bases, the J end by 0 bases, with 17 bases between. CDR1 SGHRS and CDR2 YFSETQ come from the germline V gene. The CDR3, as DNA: TGCGCCAGCGATGCCCCTGAGCGGAACTCCTACAATGAGCAGTTCTTC. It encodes CASDAPERNSYNEQFF.

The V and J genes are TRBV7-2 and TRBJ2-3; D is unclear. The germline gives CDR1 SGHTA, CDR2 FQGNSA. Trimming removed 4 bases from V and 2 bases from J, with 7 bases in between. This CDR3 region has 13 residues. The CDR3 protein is CASSSVYTDTQYF. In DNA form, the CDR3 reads TGTGCCAGCAGCTCCGTCTACACAGATACGCAGTATTTT.

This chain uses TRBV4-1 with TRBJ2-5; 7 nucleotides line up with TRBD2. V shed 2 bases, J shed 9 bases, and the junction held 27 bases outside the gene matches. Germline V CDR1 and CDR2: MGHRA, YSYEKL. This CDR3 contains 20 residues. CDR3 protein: CASSQPWTSTILDGWEAQYF. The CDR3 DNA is TGCGCCAGCAGCCAACCCTGGACTAGTACCATTTTAGACGGCTGGGAGGCCCAGTACTTC.

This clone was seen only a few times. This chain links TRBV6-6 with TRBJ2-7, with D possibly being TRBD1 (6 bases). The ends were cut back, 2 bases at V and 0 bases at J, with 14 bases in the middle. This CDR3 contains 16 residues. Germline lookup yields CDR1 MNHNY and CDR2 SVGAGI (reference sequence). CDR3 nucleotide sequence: TGTGCCAGCAGTTACCCCACAGGGTCAAGCTCCTACGAGCAGTACTTC. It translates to CASSYPTGSSSYEQYF.

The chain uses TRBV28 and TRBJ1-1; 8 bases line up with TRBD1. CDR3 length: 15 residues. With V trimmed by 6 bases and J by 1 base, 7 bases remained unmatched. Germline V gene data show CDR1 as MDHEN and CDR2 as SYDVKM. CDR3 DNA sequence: TGTGCCAGCAGGGAAGCAGGGGGCAAGAACACTGAAGCTTTCTTT. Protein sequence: CASREAGGKNTEAFF.

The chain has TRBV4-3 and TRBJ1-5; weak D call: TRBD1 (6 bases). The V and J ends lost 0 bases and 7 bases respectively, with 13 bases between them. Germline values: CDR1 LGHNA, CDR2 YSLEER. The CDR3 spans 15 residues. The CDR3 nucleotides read TGCGCCAGCAGCCAAGAGGCCCTCCAGGGGCAGCCCCAGCATTTT. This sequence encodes CASSQEALQGQPQHF.

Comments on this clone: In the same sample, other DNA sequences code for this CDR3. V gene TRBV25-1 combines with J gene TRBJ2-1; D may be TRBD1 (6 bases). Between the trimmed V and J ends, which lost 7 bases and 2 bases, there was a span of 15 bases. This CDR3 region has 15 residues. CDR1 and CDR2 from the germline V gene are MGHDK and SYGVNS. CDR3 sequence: CASTLTGSTYNEQFF. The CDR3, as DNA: TGTGCCAGCACCCTAACAGGGAGTACCTACAATGAGCAGTTCTTC.

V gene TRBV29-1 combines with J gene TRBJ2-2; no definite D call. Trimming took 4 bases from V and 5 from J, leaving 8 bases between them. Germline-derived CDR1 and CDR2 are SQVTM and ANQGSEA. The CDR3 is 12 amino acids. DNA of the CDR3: TGCAGCGTTGTAACTGTAACCGGGGAGCTGTTTTTT. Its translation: CSVVTVTGELFF.

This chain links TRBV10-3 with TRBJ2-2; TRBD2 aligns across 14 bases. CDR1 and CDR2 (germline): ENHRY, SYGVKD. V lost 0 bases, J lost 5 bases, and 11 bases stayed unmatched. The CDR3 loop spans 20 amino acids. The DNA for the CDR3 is TGTGCCATCAGTGAGTCGGAAGGACTAGCGGGAGGCCCGGGTACCGGGGAGCTGTTTTTT. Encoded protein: CAISESEGLAGGPGTGELFF.

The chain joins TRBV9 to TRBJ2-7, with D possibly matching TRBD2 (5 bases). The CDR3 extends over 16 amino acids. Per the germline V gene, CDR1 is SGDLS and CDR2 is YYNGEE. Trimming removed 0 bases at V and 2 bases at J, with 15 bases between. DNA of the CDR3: TGTGCCAGCAGCGTAGCTGTGGGAGTAACCCCCTACGAGCAGTACTTC. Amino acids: CASSVAVGVTPYEQYF.

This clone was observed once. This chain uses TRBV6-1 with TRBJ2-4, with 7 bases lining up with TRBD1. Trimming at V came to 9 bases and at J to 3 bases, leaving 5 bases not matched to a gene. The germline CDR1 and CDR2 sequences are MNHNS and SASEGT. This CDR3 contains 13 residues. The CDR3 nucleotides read TGTGCCAGTAACCGGGACAGCAAAAACATTCAGTACTTC. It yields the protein CASNRDSKNIQYF.

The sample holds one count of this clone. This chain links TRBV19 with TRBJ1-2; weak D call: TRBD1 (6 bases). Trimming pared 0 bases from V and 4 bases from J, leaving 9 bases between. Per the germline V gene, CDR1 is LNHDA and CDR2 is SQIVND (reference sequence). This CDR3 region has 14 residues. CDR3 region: CASSIDQGIYGYTF. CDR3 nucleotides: TGTGCCAGTAGTATAGATCAGGGGATCTATGGCTACACCTTC. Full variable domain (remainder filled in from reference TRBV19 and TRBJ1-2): DGGITQSPKYLFRKEGQNVTLSCEQNLNHDAMYWYRQDPGQGLRLIYYSQIVNDFQKGDIAEGYSVSREKKESFPLTVTSAQKNPTAFYLCASSIDQGIYGYTFGSGTRLTVV.

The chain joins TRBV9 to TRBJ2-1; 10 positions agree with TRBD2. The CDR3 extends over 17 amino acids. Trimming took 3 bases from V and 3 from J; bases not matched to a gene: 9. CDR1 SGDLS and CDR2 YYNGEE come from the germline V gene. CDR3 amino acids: CASSALTGTSDYNEQFF. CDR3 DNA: TGTGCCAGCAGCGCCTTAACCGGGACTAGCGACTACAATGAGCAGTTCTTC. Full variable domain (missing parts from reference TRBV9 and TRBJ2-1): DSGVTQTPKHLITATGQRVTLRCSPRSGDLSVYWYQQSLDQGLQFLIQYYNGEERAKGNILERFSAQQFPDLHSELNLSSLELGDSALYFCASSALTGTSDYNEQFFGPGTRLTVL.

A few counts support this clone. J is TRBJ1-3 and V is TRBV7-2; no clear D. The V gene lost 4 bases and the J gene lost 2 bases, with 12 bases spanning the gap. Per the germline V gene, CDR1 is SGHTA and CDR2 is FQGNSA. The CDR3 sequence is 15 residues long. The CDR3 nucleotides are TGTGCCAGCAGCTCCAATGTGCCGGCTGGAAACACCATATATTTT. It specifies CASSSNVPAGNTIYF.

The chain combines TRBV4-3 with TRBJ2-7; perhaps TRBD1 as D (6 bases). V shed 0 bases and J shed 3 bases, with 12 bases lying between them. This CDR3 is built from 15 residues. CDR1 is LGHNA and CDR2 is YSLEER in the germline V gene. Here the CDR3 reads CASSQESGAGYEQYF. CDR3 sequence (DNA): TGCGCCAGCAGCCAAGAATCAGGGGCGGGCTACGAGCAGTACTTC.

CDR3 protein: CASSGLEETQYF. CDR3 DNA sequence: TGTGCCAGCAGCGGACTAGAAGAGACCCAGTACTTC. V is TRBV2 and J is TRBJ2-5, with 7 bases that match TRBD2. This CDR3 is 12 amino acids long. CDR1 and CDR2 from the germline V gene are SNHLY and FYNNEI. J lost 3 bases, V lost 6 bases, and 1 base had no gene match.

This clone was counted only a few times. CDR3 protein: CASSPPNGRAKNEQFF. The CDR3 DNA reads TGTGCCAGCTCACCACCCAACGGGAGGGCGAAAAATGAGCAGTTCTTC. This chain connects TRBV18 to TRBJ2-1; 8 bases are shared with TRBD2. Germline V lookup: CDR1 KGHSH, CDR2 LQKENI. Unmatched junction bases numbered 8, after V lost 0 bases and J lost 7 bases. The CDR3 is 16 residues long.

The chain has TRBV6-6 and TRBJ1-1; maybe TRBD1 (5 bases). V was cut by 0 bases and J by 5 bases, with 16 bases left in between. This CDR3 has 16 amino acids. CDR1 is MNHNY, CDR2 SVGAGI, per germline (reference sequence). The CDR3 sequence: CASSYSRGKEGTEAFF. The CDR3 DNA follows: TGTGCCAGCAGTTACTCGCGGGGGAAGGAAGGAACTGAAGCTTTCTTT.